Each of the 25 T cell receptor beta chains below was sequenced from the same sample in a study of blood T cell repertoires in COVID-19. The assay was immunoSEQ multiplex PCR, and TCRdb's table has in-frame clones only and misses some. This table has hundreds of thousands of clones, 80% appearing once. Sample: PBMCs or T cells enriched from blood (not recorded which). These receptor sequences come from a woman between 40 and 50 years old with acute COVID-19.

The chain couples TRBV24-1 to TRBJ2-7; 11 nucleotides agree with TRBD1. The CDR3 length is 17 residues. Losses at the gene ends were 3 bases for V and 6 bases for J; bases not matched to a gene: 12. Germline CDR1 KGHDR, CDR2 SFDVKD. CDR3 coding DNA: TGTGCCACCAGTGATACCACCGGGACAGGGGGACTTCGCGAGCAGTACTTC. Protein sequence: CATSDTTGTGGLREQYF.

To note about this clone: The sample contains more than one DNA sequence encoding this CDR3. The chain uses TRBV2 and TRBJ1-5, with D perhaps matching TRBD1 (6 bases). The V gene's germline CDR1 is SNHLY and CDR2 FYNNEI. Trimming cost V 4 bases and J 0 bases, with 10 bases left between them. This CDR3 comprises 15 residues. CDR3 sequence reads: CASSADSNSNQPQHF. The CDR3 coding sequence is TGTGCCAGCAGTGCGGACAGTAATAGCAATCAGCCCCAGCATTTT.

The genes are TRBV6-5 and TRBJ2-2; 8 bases are shared with TRBD1. Per germline, CDR1 MNHEY and CDR2 SVGAGI. This CDR3 has 14 amino acids. V gave up 6 bases and J gave up 3 bases; unmatched junction bases: 3. The CDR3: CASSSGGYTGELFF. The CDR3 nucleotides read TGTGCCAGCAGCTCAGGGGGCTACACCGGGGAGCTGTTTTTT.

The rearrangement uses TRBV24-1 and TRBJ2-7, with TRBD1 matching over 8 bases. The germline gives CDR1 KGHDR, CDR2 SFDVKD. After removal of 3 bases from V and 3 bases from J, the junction contained 6 bases not matched to a gene. The CDR3 sequence is 15 residues long. The CDR3 reads CATSDPRTGIYEQYF. CDR3 in DNA: TGTGCCACCAGTGATCCGCGGACAGGGATCTACGAGCAGTACTTC.

The gene calls are TRBV15 and TRBJ2-3, with 8 bases matching TRBD1. The CDR3 sequence is 15 residues long. In germline, CDR1 is LNHNV, CDR2 YYDKDF (reference sequence). The junction had 9 bases not matched to a gene; V was cut back by 5 bases and J by 5 bases. CDR3 sequence (DNA): TGTGCCACCAGCTCTAACCTGGACAGGGAAGATACGCAGTATTTT. As protein: CATSSNLDREDTQYF.

This clone came up a few times. This rearrangement joins TRBV4-1 to TRBJ1-3; D is unclear. CDR1 and CDR2 from the germline V gene are MGHRA and YSYEKL. The CDR3 is 16 amino acids. V lost 1 base, J lost 2 bases, and 12 bases lay in between. CDR3 sequence: CASSQVPRSAGNTIYF. The CDR3 DNA is TGCGCCAGCAGCCAAGTCCCCAGATCAGCTGGAAACACCATATATTTT.

This chain joins TRBV3-1 (or the pseudogene TRBV3-2) and TRBJ1-5; 8 bases line up with TRBD1. The CDR3 runs to 16 residues. Germline values: CDR1 LGHDT, CDR2 YNNKEL (reference sequence). The junction had 7 bases not matched to a gene; V was cut back by 3 bases and J by 3 bases. The CDR3 DNA is TGTGCCAGCAGCCACAGGACAGGGAATATCAATCAGCCCCAGCATTTT. Translating gives CASSHRTGNINQPQHF.

As for this clone: Other DNA sequences in this specimen translate into the identical CDR3. The chain uses TRBV6-5 and TRBJ1-2; tentatively, D is TRBD1 (6 bases). The germline CDR1 and CDR2 sequences are MNHEY and SVGAGI. The V and J ends lost 6 bases and 4 bases respectively, with 12 bases between them. This CDR3 region has 13 residues. The CDR3 nucleotides read TGTGCCAGCAGCCCGGGGGGCGCCTATGGCTACACCTTC. Residues: CASSPGGAYGYTF.

V gene TRBV29-1 combines with J gene TRBJ2-5, with 10 bases that match TRBD1. J was trimmed by 7 bases and V by 7 bases; bases with no gene match: 9. CDR3 length equals 13 residues. Looked up from germline, CDR1 is SQVTM and CDR2 is ANQGSEA. CDR3 protein: CSAGQGIEVTQYF. The CDR3 coding sequence is TGCAGCGCGGGACAGGGGATTGAAGTGACCCAGTACTTC. Looking up the rest from reference TRBV29-1 and TRBJ2-5 gives the full variable domain: SAVISQKPSRDICQRGTSLTIQCQVDSQVTMMFWYRQQPGQSLTLIATANQGSEATYESGFVIDKFPISRPNLTFSTLTVSNMSPEDSSIYLCSAGQGIEVTQYFGPGTRLLVL.

The chain recombines TRBV29-1 with TRBJ1-1; maybe TRBD1 (5 bases). Per germline, CDR1 SQVTM and CDR2 ANQGSEA. The CDR3 totals 13 residues. The V end lost 6 bases, the J end lost 0 bases, and 11 bases lay between the germline ends. In DNA form, the CDR3 reads TGCAGCGTAAGGGGCGCCATGAACACTGAAGCTTTCTTT. Residues: CSVRGAMNTEAFF.

The J gene is TRBJ1-3, the V gene TRBV19, with D unresolved. V gave up 4 bases and J gave up 2 bases, with 6 bases separating them. Per the germline V gene, CDR1 is LNHDA and CDR2 is SQIVND (reference sequence). The CDR3 spans 13 residues. CDR3 coding DNA: TGTGCCAGTAGTACGGGTCCTGGAAACACCATATATTTT. Its protein product is CASSTGPGNTIYF.

The CDR3 here is CSVETGFASTDTQYF. The CDR3 nucleotides are TGCAGCGTGGAAACAGGGTTCGCTAGCACAGATACGCAGTATTTT. This chain connects TRBV29-1 to TRBJ2-3; TRBD1 might be the D (6 bases). Between the trimmed V and J ends, which lost 6 bases and 0 bases, there was a span of 16 bases. From germline, CDR1 is SQVTM and CDR2 ANQGSEA. CDR3 length: 15 amino acids.

This rearrangement joins TRBV5-5 to TRBJ1-1, with D unresolved. CDR3 length: 13 amino acids. V was pared by 1 base and J by 3 bases, with 7 bases between. Germline V CDR1 and CDR2: SGHKS, YYEKEE (reference sequence). For the CDR3, the DNA is TGTGCCAGCAGCTTGCAGTCAGACACTGAAGCTTTCTTT. Amino acids: CASSLQSDTEAFF.

This chain links TRBV5-1 with TRBJ1-4; weak D call: TRBD1 (5 bases). Trimming cost V 2 bases and J 7 bases, with 12 bases left between them. CDR3 length equals 14 residues. Looked up from germline, CDR1 is SGHRS and CDR2 is YFSETQ. The CDR3 DNA reads TGCGCCAGCAGCTTCACAGGCAGGGCTGAAAAACTGTTTTTT. Its translation: CASSFTGRAEKLFF.

The rearrangement links TRBV20-1 to TRBJ2-7; 12 bases are a match to TRBD2. Germline CDR1 and CDR2: DFQATT and SNEGSKA (reference sequence). Unmatched junction bases numbered 6, after V lost 3 bases and J lost 3 bases. This CDR3 is 15 amino acids long. The CDR3 DNA reads as TGCAGTGCTAGTTCCGGACTAGCGGGAATCTACGAGCAGTACTTC. Encoded protein: CSASSGLAGIYEQYF.

This rearrangement joins TRBV9 to TRBJ2-1; 9 bases match TRBD2. J was trimmed by 8 bases and V by 0 bases; bases with no gene match: 6. The CDR3 is made up of 15 amino acids. CDR1 and CDR2 (germline): SGDLS, YYNGEE. CDR3 nucleotide sequence: TGTGCCAGCAGCGTAGATGGGACTAGCTTCGATGAGCAGTTCTTC. It codes for CASSVDGTSFDEQFF.

There are many counts of this clone. The V and J genes are TRBV6-4 and TRBJ2-3, with a tentative D call TRBD2 (6 bases). This CDR3 spans 13 amino acids. Between the trimmed V and J ends, which lost 5 bases and 0 bases, there was a span of 6 bases. Germline assignment: CDR1 MRHNA and CDR2 SNTAGT. DNA of the CDR3: TGTGCCAGCAGTAGCGGGAGCACAGATACGCAGTATTTT. It codes for CASSSGSTDTQYF.

The rearrangement joins TRBV5-4 to TRBJ2-5; a weak D match, TRBD1 (7 bases). This CDR3 contains 20 residues. The germline V gene encodes CDR1 SGHNT and CDR2 YYREEE (reference sequence). Trimming removed 0 bases from V and 3 bases from J, with 27 bases in between. The CDR3 reads CASSLGPGFRGARLKETQYF. For the CDR3, the DNA is TGTGCCAGCAGCTTGGGTCCAGGGTTCAGGGGGGCCCGACTCAAAGAGACCCAGTACTTC.

CDR3 nucleotides: TGTGCCAGCAGCTTCACAGGGGGCCCTCGCACAGATACGCAGTATTTT. Its protein product is CASSFTGGPRTDTQYF. The rearrangement uses TRBV5-5 and TRBJ2-3, with 9 bases matching TRBD1. V shed 2 bases, J shed 1 base, and the junction held 5 bases outside the gene matches. Germline values: CDR1 SGHKS, CDR2 YYEKEE (reference sequence). The CDR3 covers 16 residues.

This clone was detected only once. The genes are TRBV7-8 and TRBJ1-6, with 9 nucleotides matching TRBD1. The CDR3 covers 18 residues. V lost 5 bases, J lost 7 bases, and 15 bases stayed unmatched. The germline V gene encodes CDR1 SGHVS and CDR2 FQNEAQ. In DNA, the CDR3 is TGTGCCAGCAGCCTCTTAGGGGGACAGGGTTTGGCGAATTCACCCCTCCACTTT. It specifies CASSLLGGQGLANSPLHF.

V and J are TRBV6-1 and TRBJ2-6; no firm D call. V lost 4 bases, J lost 0 bases, and 10 bases lay in between. The CDR3 runs 16 residues. Per the germline V gene, CDR1 is MNHNS and CDR2 is SASEGT. In DNA, the CDR3 is TGTGCCAGCAGTGGATTCCCTAGCTCTGGGGCCAACGTCCTGACTTTC. This codes for CASSGFPSSGANVLTF.

Comments on this clone: Different DNA sequences within this sample yield the same CDR3. The chain employs TRBV7-3 and TRBJ1-2; no firm D call. V was cut by 0 bases and J by 4 bases, with 9 bases left in between. The V gene's germline CDR1 is SGHTA and CDR2 FQGTGA. The CDR3 loop spans 14 amino acids. For the CDR3, the DNA is TGTGCCAGCAGCTTAACGGCACGGAGCTATGGCTACACCTTC. The encoded protein is CASSLTARSYGYTF.

J is TRBJ2-7 and V is TRBV5-1; D gene uncertain. This CDR3 spans 12 amino acids. Trimming removed 4 bases at V and 1 base at J, with 6 bases between. From germline, CDR1 is SGHRS and CDR2 YFSETQ. CDR3 amino acids: CASSATSYEQYF. The CDR3 nucleotides are TGCGCCAGCAGCGCCACTTCCTACGAGCAGTACTTC.

This sequence joins TRBV28 and TRBJ2-1, with D possibly matching TRBD2 (6 bases). CDR1 and CDR2 (germline): MDHEN, SYDVKM. The V and J ends lost 5 bases and 7 bases respectively, with 15 bases between them. This CDR3 contains 14 residues. The CDR3 coding sequence is TGTGCCAGCAGTCTGCCCACTAGCTTAAATGAGCAGTTCTTC. The encoded protein is CASSLPTSLNEQFF.

V usage is TRBV9 and J usage is TRBJ2-1; 7 bases line up with TRBD1. V was clipped by 2 bases and J by 2 bases; unmatched bases: 4. CDR1 SGDLS and CDR2 YYNGEE come from the germline V gene. The CDR3 consists of 15 residues. The CDR3 region has the DNA TGTGCCAGCAGCGTCCGACAGGGAACCTACAATGAGCAGTTCTTC. Its translation is CASSVRQGTYNEQFF.